This is a list of T cell receptor beta chains from one sample in a study of T cell responses to AZD1222 COVID-19 vaccine. The table came from immunoSEQ multiplex PCR; TCRdb's copy has only in-frame clones and leaves some out. The sample includes some 50,000 clones, approximately 89% of them seen just once. The input for sequencing was peripheral blood, taken 28 days after the second AZD1222 dose. These TCRs come from an adult who received the AZD1222 COVID-19 vaccine. Each CDR3 is given with its conserved first and last residue. The order of the fields is D gene, J gene, V gene, clone size, CDR3 protein, CDR3 DNA. D genes are given only for firm matches. Clone size appears in some rows only: once, few, many, or a class for an expanded clone.

>.|TRBJ2-7|TRBV4-1|.
CASSHGTGEQYF
TGCGCCAGCAGCCATGGTACGGGCGAGCAGTACTTC
>TRBD2|TRBJ2-3|TRBV28|.
CASSFGGTSPDTQYF
TGTGCCAGCAGTTTCGGTGGGACTAGCCCAGATACGCAGTATTTT
>TRBD1|TRBJ2-1|TRBV6-1|.
CASSDWGTGADNEQFF
TGTGCCAGCAGTGATTGGGGGACAGGGGCCGACAATGAGCAGTTCTTC
>.|TRBJ2-7|TRBV6-5|.
CASSYSRGIYEQYF
TGTGCCAGCAGTTACTCGAGAGGGATCTACGAGCAGTACTTC
>.|TRBJ1-4|TRBV21-1|.
CASSKKPGGPNEKLFF
TGTGCCAGCAGCAAAAAGCCAGGGGGCCCTAATGAAAAACTGTTTTTT
>.|TRBJ2-7|TRBV12-3/TRBV12-4|.
CASSLVSEQYF
TGTGCCAGCAGTTTAGTCTCTGAGCAGTACTTC
>TRBD1|TRBJ1-4|TRBV5-1|.
CASSLQGALSEKLFF
TGCGCCAGCAGCTTACAGGGGGCGCTTAGTGAAAAACTGTTTTTT
>.|TRBJ1-5|TRBV5-1|.
CASSFGWDQPQHF
TGCGCCAGCAGCTTCGGATGGGATCAGCCCCAGCATTTT
>.|TRBJ2-7|TRBV7-8|.
CASSSESSYEQYF
TGTGCCAGCAGCTCGGAGAGCTCCTACGAGCAGTACTTC
>.|TRBJ1-5|TRBV19|.
CASLRGGGEGNQPQHF
TGTGCCAGTTTACGAGGGGGAGGAGAGGGCAATCAGCCCCAGCATTTT
>TRBD2|TRBJ2-5|TRBV9|.
CASSPRASGTETQYF
TGTGCCAGCAGCCCGCGGGCTAGCGGGACGGAGACCCAGTACTTC
>.|TRBJ1-1|TRBV6-5|once
CASSYSKGLRNTEAFF
TGTGCCAGCAGTTACTCGAAGGGACTGAGGAACACTGAAGCTTTCTTT
>.|TRBJ2-3|TRBV4-2|once
CASSQQGMVTDTQYF
TGTGCCAGCAGCCAACAGGGGATGGTGACAGATACGCAGTATTTT
>TRBD1|TRBJ2-7|TRBV10-1|.
CASSEPGQGAGEQYF
TGCGCCAGCAGTGAGCCGGGACAGGGGGCTGGAGAGCAGTACTTC
>.|TRBJ1-4|TRBV28|.
CASSLEGTNEKLFF
TGTGCCAGCAGTTTAGAAGGGACTAATGAAAAACTGTTTTTT
>.|TRBJ1-6|TRBV28|.
CASSSVGQPLHF
TGTGCCAGCAGCAGCGTGGGGCAGCCCCTCCACTTT
>TRBD1|TRBJ1-6|TRBV6-5|.
CASSFHPTGNNSPLHF
TGTGCCAGCAGTTTCCACCCGACAGGGAATAATTCACCCCTCCACTTT
>.|TRBJ1-3|TRBV4-1|.
CASSQGAGLKKGGNTIYF
TGCGCCAGCAGCCAAGGTGCGGGGCTAAAAAAAGGGGGAAACACCATATATTTT
>TRBD1|TRBJ2-2|TRBV5-1|.
CASSLESRGLGTGELFF
TGCGCCAGCAGCTTGGAGTCCAGGGGGCTGGGCACCGGGGAGCTGTTTTTT
>.|TRBJ1-3|TRBV7-9|once
CASSSGDGNTIYF
TGTGCCAGCAGCTCGGGGGATGGAAACACCATATATTTT
>TRBD1|TRBJ2-7|TRBV4-1|.
CASSHPGQGVYEQYF
TGCGCCAGCAGCCACCCGGGGCAGGGGGTGTACGAGCAGTACTTC
>TRBD2|TRBJ2-1|TRBV18|.
CASSPGTSGDDEQFF
TGTGCCAGCTCACCAGGGACTAGCGGGGACGATGAGCAGTTCTTC
>.|TRBJ2-7|TRBV19|.
CASSYYDTYEQYF
TGTGCCAGTAGTTATTACGATACCTACGAGCAGTACTTC
>.|TRBJ2-5|TRBV5-1|.
CASSPIRSGETQYF
TGCGCCAGCAGCCCCATCCGGTCCGGGGAGACCCAGTACTTC
>TRBD2|TRBJ2-1|TRBV11-3|.
CASSLSGSSYNEQFF
TGTGCCAGCAGCCTGAGCGGGAGCTCCTACAATGAGCAGTTCTTC
>TRBD2|TRBJ2-3|TRBV5-4|.
CASSLGGTSGSITDTQYF
TGTGCCAGCAGCTTGGGGGGGACTAGCGGGAGTATAACAGATACGCAGTATTTT
>.|TRBJ1-5|TRBV5-6|.
CASSFAGGGNQPQHF
TGTGCCAGCAGCTTCGCGGGGGGAGGCAATCAGCCCCAGCATTTT
>TRBD1|TRBJ1-5|TRBV15|.
CAIHSGTGGLGNQPQHF
TGTGCCATCCACTCCGGGACAGGGGGATTGGGCAATCAGCCCCAGCATTTT
>.|TRBJ2-7|TRBV12-3/TRBV12-4|.
CASSTNTYEQYF
TGTGCCAGCAGCACTAACACCTACGAGCAGTACTTC
>.|TRBJ1-6|TRBV27|few
CASVGPGGSPLHF
TGTGCCAGCGTCGGCCCCGGAGGCTCACCCCTCCACTTT
>.|TRBJ1-6|TRBV5-8|.
CASSLVLTTSSYNSPLHF
TGTGCCAGCAGCTTGGTTCTGACAACGAGCTCCTATAATTCACCCCTCCACTTT
>TRBD1|TRBJ1-5|TRBV7-2|.
CASSPRTGSNQPQHF
TGTGCCAGCAGCCCCCGGACAGGAAGCAATCAGCCCCAGCATTTT
>TRBD2|TRBJ2-3|TRBV19|.
CASSIGASGVTDTQYF
TGTGCCAGTAGTATAGGGGCTAGCGGCGTCACAGATACGCAGTATTTT
>.|TRBJ2-3|TRBV12-5|.
CASGLRSTDTQYF
TGTGCTAGTGGTTTGAGAAGCACAGATACGCAGTATTTT
>TRBD2|TRBJ2-1|TRBV29-1|.
CSVDTSGSLNEQFF
TGCAGCGTTGATACTAGCGGGAGTCTCAATGAGCAGTTCTTC
>TRBD1|TRBJ1-1|TRBV9|.
CASSGTGGTEAFF
TGTGCCAGCAGCGGCACAGGGGGCACTGAAGCTTTCTTT
>.|TRBJ2-5|TRBV13|once
CASSLGMSAQETQYF
TGTGCCAGCAGCTTAGGTATGTCAGCGCAAGAGACCCAGTACTTC
>.|TRBJ2-7|TRBV6-1|once
CASSERNEQYF
TGTGCCAGCAGTGAACGCAACGAGCAGTACTTC
>.|TRBJ2-7|TRBV5-1|.
CASSLEYYEQYF
TGCGCCAGCAGCTTGGAGTACTACGAGCAGTACTTC
>TRBD2|TRBJ2-1|TRBV27|few
CASSSAQAGGNEQFF
TGTGCCAGCAGTTCCGCCCAGGCGGGAGGCAATGAGCAGTTCTTC